This T cell receptor beta chain was recorded in a study of cytomegalovirus exposure and HLA in healthy donors. The CDR3 sequence is 11 residues long. With 5 bases removed from V and 7 bases from J, the gap between germline ends came to 11 bases. Germline CDR1 and CDR2: DFQATT and SNEGSKA (reference sequence). The table came from immunoSEQ multiplex PCR; TCRdb's copy has only in-frame clones and leaves some out. The sample contains about 360,000 clones, 80% to 90% of which appear only once. The source is a woman between 18 and 30 years old in good health and CMV-seronegative. The sequenced sample was PBMCs. This chain uses TRBV20-1 with TRBJ1-2; D ambiguous. The CDR3 coding sequence is TGCAGTGCTGGCCTGGGGAGTGGCTACACCTTC. It encodes CSAGLGSGYTF.